This T cell receptor beta chain was identified during a study of CDR3 diversity in severe acne. The germline V gene encodes CDR1 KGHDR and CDR2 SFDVKD. This CDR3 is built from 13 residues. About this clonotype: Relative to the germline gene, one junction end is altered; a read error may explain this.

Via MiXCR, TCRdb re-called the PCR reads, giving one row per CDR3 protein. The sample contains more than 70,000 distinct CDR3 sequences, roughly half of which appear only once. The sample taken for sequencing was blood. The clonotype originates from a male donor in good health, serving as a control. V usage is TRBV24-1 and J usage is TRBJ1-2; D unclear. The CDR3 sequence is CATSVAVNNGHTF. The CDR3 nucleotides read TGTGCCACCAGTGTGGCGGTGAATAATGGCCACACCTTC.